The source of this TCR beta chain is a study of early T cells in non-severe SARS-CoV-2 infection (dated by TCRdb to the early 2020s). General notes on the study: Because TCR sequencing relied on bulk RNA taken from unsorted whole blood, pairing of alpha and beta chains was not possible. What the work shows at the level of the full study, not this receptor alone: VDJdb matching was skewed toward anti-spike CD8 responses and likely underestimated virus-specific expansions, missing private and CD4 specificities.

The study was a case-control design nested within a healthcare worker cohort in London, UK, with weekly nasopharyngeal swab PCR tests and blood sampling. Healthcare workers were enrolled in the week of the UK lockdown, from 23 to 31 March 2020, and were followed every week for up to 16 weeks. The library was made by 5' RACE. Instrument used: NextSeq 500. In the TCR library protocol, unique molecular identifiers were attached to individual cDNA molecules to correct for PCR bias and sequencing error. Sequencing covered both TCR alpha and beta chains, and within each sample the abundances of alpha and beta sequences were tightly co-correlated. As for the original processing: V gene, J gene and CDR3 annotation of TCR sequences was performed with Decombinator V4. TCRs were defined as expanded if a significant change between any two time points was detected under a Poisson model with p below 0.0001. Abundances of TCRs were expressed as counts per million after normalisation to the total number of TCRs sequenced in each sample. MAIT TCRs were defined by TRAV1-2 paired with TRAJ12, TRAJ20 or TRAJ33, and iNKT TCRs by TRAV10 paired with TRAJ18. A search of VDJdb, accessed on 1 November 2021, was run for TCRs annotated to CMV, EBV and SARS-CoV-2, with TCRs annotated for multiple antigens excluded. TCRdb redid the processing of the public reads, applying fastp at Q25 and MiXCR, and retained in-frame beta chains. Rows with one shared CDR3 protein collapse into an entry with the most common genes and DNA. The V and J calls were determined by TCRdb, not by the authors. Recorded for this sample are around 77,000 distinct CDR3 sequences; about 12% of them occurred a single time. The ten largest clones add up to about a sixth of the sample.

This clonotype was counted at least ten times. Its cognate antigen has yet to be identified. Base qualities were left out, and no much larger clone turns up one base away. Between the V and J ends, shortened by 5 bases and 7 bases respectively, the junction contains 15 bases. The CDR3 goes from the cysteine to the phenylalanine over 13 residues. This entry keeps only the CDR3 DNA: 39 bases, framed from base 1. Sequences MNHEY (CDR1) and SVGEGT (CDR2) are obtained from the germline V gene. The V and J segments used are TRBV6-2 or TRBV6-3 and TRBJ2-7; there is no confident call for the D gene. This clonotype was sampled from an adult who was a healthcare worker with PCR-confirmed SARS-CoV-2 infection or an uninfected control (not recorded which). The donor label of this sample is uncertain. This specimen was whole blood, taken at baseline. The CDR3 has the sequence CASSPFRRWEQYF. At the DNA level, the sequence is TGTGCCAGCAGTCCCTTTCGCCGGTGGGAGCAGTACTTC.